This T cell receptor beta chain came from a study of blood T cell repertoires in COVID-19. V lost 2 bases, J lost 0 bases, and 10 bases lay in between. The CDR3 is 14 residues long. Germline V gene data show CDR1 as GTSNPN and CDR2 as SVGIG (reference sequence). As for this clone: The sample has other DNA sequences that encode this CDR3 too.

This table comes from immunoSEQ multiplex PCR, and its TCRdb copy is limited to in-frame clones, with some not included. This sample has under 200,000 clones, with 87% found just once. The TCR was taken from a man aged 35-49 years with active or convalescent COVID-19. The sequencing sample was made of peripheral blood. This chain connects TRBV30 to TRBJ1-2; the D gene is possibly TRBD1 (5 bases). In DNA form, the CDR3 reads TGTGCCTGGAGTACAACAGGAACTAACTATGGCTACACCTTC. Its protein is CAWSTTGTNYGYTF.